This T cell receptor (beta chain) stems from a study of PD-L1 blockade in urothelial cancer. The assay was immunoSEQ multiplex PCR, and TCRdb's table has in-frame clones only and misses some. The sample has over 75,000 clones, about 85% seen once. The time point is: pretreatment peripheral blood. With V trimmed by 5 bases and J by 1 base, 4 bases remained unmatched. From germline, CDR1 is SEHNR and CDR2 FQNEAQ (reference sequence). The CDR3 is made up of 14 amino acids. Source: PBMCs, taken around atezolizumab (anti-PD-L1) treatment. The source of this sequence is a man aged 55 to 70 with urothelial cancer. The chain combines TRBV7-9 with TRBJ1-1, with 7 bases that match TRBD1. For the CDR3, the DNA is TGTGCCAGCAGCCTTGGGACAGAGAACACTGAAGCTTTCTTT. This encodes CASSLGTENTEAFF.